A selection of T cell receptor beta chains follows, all from one sample in a study of OX40 agonist ivuxolimab in advanced cancers. Sequenced by immunoSEQ multiplex PCR; TCRdb stores in-frame clones only, minus some. The table records about 73,000 clones, about 92% of them present only once. The sequenced sample was CD4+ or CD8+ T cells sorted from blood, obtained in a trial of the OX40 agonist ivuxolimab. These receptors were obtained from an adult with an advanced solid tumor such as melanoma, head and neck, liver or kidney cancer. Both conserved end residues are part of each CDR3. The order of the fields is clone size, J gene, D gene, V gene, CDR3 protein, CDR3 DNA. A D gene is named only where the DNA matches it firmly. Rows may omit the clone size; those that give it use once, few, many or a size class.

clone_size: NA
j_call: TRBJ2-2
d_call: NA
v_call: TRBV4-2
cdr3_aa: CASSLTQTGELFF
cdr3_nt: TGTGCCAGCAGCCTGACACAAACCGGGGAGCTGTTTTTT

clone_size: NA
j_call: TRBJ2-5
d_call: NA
v_call: TRBV7-7
cdr3_aa: CASSLAGGSSLETQYF
cdr3_nt: TGTGCTAGCAGCTTAGCCGGGGGTTCTAGCCTGGAGACCCAGTACTTC

clone_size: NA
j_call: TRBJ2-1
d_call: NA
v_call: TRBV27
cdr3_aa: CASTVGAASYNEQFF
cdr3_nt: TGTGCCAGCACCGTAGGAGCGGCATCCTACAATGAGCAGTTCTTC

clone_size: NA
j_call: TRBJ2-7
d_call: TRBD1
v_call: TRBV7-2
cdr3_aa: CASSETGPSYEQYF
cdr3_nt: TGTGCCAGCAGCGAGACAGGGCCCTCCTACGAGCAGTACTTC

clone_size: NA
j_call: TRBJ1-1
d_call: NA
v_call: TRBV7-9
cdr3_aa: CASSSSWGMNTEAFF
cdr3_nt: TGTGCCAGCAGCTCATCTTGGGGGATGAACACTGAAGCTTTCTTT

clone_size: NA
j_call: TRBJ2-2
d_call: NA
v_call: TRBV30
cdr3_aa: CAWTPGGVRELFF
cdr3_nt: TGTGCCTGGACTCCCGGTGGGGTTCGTGAGCTGTTTTTT

clone_size: NA
j_call: TRBJ1-2
d_call: TRBD1
v_call: TRBV10-3
cdr3_aa: CAIRSRTGQSYGYTF
cdr3_nt: TGTGCCATCAGAAGTAGGACAGGGCAGTCCTATGGCTACACCTTC

clone_size: NA
j_call: TRBJ1-1
d_call: NA
v_call: TRBV11-3
cdr3_aa: CASSLGVNTEAFF
cdr3_nt: TGTGCCAGCAGCTTAGGAGTGAACACTGAAGCTTTCTTT

clone_size: NA
j_call: TRBJ1-2
d_call: NA
v_call: TRBV11-2
cdr3_aa: CASSLGGNYGYTF
cdr3_nt: TGTGCCAGCAGCTTAGGAGGGAACTATGGCTACACCTTC

clone_size: NA
j_call: TRBJ1-1
d_call: NA
v_call: TRBV6-4
cdr3_aa: CASTLQRGMNTEAFF
cdr3_nt: TGTGCCAGCACCCTGCAACGAGGCATGAACACTGAAGCTTTCTTT

clone_size: NA
j_call: TRBJ2-7
d_call: TRBD1
v_call: TRBV5-1
cdr3_aa: CASSWGQGALEQYF
cdr3_nt: TGCGCCAGCAGCTGGGGACAGGGGGCTCTGGAGCAGTACTTC

clone_size: NA
j_call: TRBJ2-1
d_call: TRBD2
v_call: TRBV6-4
cdr3_aa: CASSYTSGGYSSYNEQFF
cdr3_nt: TGTGCCAGCAGTTATACTAGCGGGGGGTACAGCTCCTACAATGAGCAGTTCTTC

clone_size: NA
j_call: TRBJ1-5
d_call: NA
v_call: TRBV19
cdr3_aa: CATGTLEDSNQPQHF
cdr3_nt: TGTGCCACCGGTACCTTGGAAGATAGCAATCAGCCCCAGCATTTT

clone_size: NA
j_call: TRBJ2-5
d_call: NA
v_call: TRBV30
cdr3_aa: CAWSVQIMETQYF
cdr3_nt: TGTGCCTGGAGTGTACAGATCATGGAGACCCAGTACTTC

clone_size: NA
j_call: TRBJ1-3
d_call: TRBD1
v_call: TRBV9
cdr3_aa: CASSPKGQGVGNTIYF
cdr3_nt: TGTGCCAGCAGCCCCAAGGGACAGGGGGTAGGAAACACCATATATTTT

clone_size: NA
j_call: TRBJ1-2
d_call: TRBD1
v_call: TRBV7-9
cdr3_aa: CASIEDRAANYGYTF
cdr3_nt: TGTGCCAGCATCGAGGACAGGGCTGCTAACTATGGCTACACCTTC

clone_size: NA
j_call: TRBJ1-2
d_call: TRBD1
v_call: TRBV6-1
cdr3_aa: CASIEQGAFYGYTF
cdr3_nt: TGTGCCAGCATAGAACAGGGGGCCTTCTATGGCTACACCTTC

clone_size: few
j_call: TRBJ2-7
d_call: TRBD1
v_call: TRBV10-2
cdr3_aa: CASTTGIYEQYF
cdr3_nt: TGCGCCAGTACGACAGGGATATACGAGCAGTACTTC

clone_size: NA
j_call: TRBJ2-1
d_call: NA
v_call: TRBV5-1
cdr3_aa: CASSLDSPTYNEQFF
cdr3_nt: TGCGCCAGCAGCTTGGACAGTCCTACCTACAATGAGCAGTTCTTC

clone_size: many
j_call: TRBJ2-7
d_call: NA
v_call: TRBV28
cdr3_aa: CATSPGAWEQYF
cdr3_nt: TGTGCCACCTCCCCCGGGGCCTGGGAGCAGTACTTC

clone_size: NA
j_call: TRBJ2-5
d_call: TRBD2
v_call: TRBV4-3
cdr3_aa: CASSPRWSAGGPLLETQYF
cdr3_nt: TGCGCCAGCAGCCCAAGATGGTCAGCGGGGGGGCCATTGCTGGAGACCCAGTACTTC

clone_size: NA
j_call: TRBJ1-1
d_call: TRBD1
v_call: TRBV14
cdr3_aa: CASSLLGTGPMGTEAFF
cdr3_nt: TGTGCCAGCAGCCTTCTCGGGACAGGTCCTATGGGGACTGAAGCTTTCTTT

clone_size: NA
j_call: TRBJ2-3
d_call: TRBD2
v_call: TRBV2
cdr3_aa: CASSTPGTSGGLTDTQYF
cdr3_nt: TGTGCCAGCAGTACCCCCGGGACTAGCGGGGGTCTCACAGATACGCAGTATTTT

clone_size: NA
j_call: TRBJ2-1
d_call: TRBD1
v_call: TRBV5-6
cdr3_aa: CASSFGTGWNEQFF
cdr3_nt: TGTGCCAGCAGCTTTGGGACAGGGTGGAATGAGCAGTTCTTC

clone_size: few
j_call: TRBJ2-7
d_call: TRBD1
v_call: TRBV7-6
cdr3_aa: CASSFGQGGYEQYF
cdr3_nt: TGTGCCAGCAGCTTCGGACAGGGGGGGTACGAGCAGTACTTC

clone_size: NA
j_call: TRBJ2-5
d_call: NA
v_call: TRBV18
cdr3_aa: CASSLGTIETQYF
cdr3_nt: TGTGCCAGCTCACTGGGGACAATCGAGACCCAGTACTTC

clone_size: NA
j_call: TRBJ1-4
d_call: NA
v_call: TRBV5-7
cdr3_aa: CASSTNGANEKLFF
cdr3_nt: TGTGCCAGCAGCACAAATGGGGCTAATGAAAAACTGTTTTTT

clone_size: NA
j_call: TRBJ2-7
d_call: NA
v_call: TRBV10-3
cdr3_aa: CAISQGRDGSYEQYF
cdr3_nt: TGTGCCATCAGCCAGGGAAGGGACGGTTCCTACGAGCAGTACTTC

clone_size: NA
j_call: TRBJ2-7
d_call: TRBD1
v_call: TRBV29-1
cdr3_aa: CSVVSSDRGFSYEQYF
cdr3_nt: TGCAGCGTTGTATCATCCGACAGGGGCTTCTCCTACGAGCAGTACTTC

clone_size: NA
j_call: TRBJ1-5
d_call: NA
v_call: TRBV6-6
cdr3_aa: CASSPWTEPSNQPQHF
cdr3_nt: TGTGCCAGCAGTCCCTGGACGGAGCCTAGCAATCAGCCCCAGCATTTT

clone_size: NA
j_call: TRBJ2-3
d_call: NA
v_call: TRBV5-4
cdr3_aa: CASSLPEGPADTQYF
cdr3_nt: TGTGCCAGCAGCCTCCCCGAGGGGCCTGCAGATACGCAGTATTTT

clone_size: NA
j_call: TRBJ2-7
d_call: TRBD1
v_call: TRBV7-2
cdr3_aa: CASSLAPTGLRYEQYF
cdr3_nt: TGTGCCAGCAGCTTAGCGCCGACAGGGTTGCGCTACGAGCAGTACTTC

clone_size: NA
j_call: TRBJ2-3
d_call: TRBD1
v_call: TRBV4-3
cdr3_aa: CASSQGGQGSDTQYF
cdr3_nt: TGCGCCAGCAGCCAAGGCGGACAGGGGTCAGATACGCAGTATTTT

clone_size: NA
j_call: TRBJ2-5
d_call: TRBD2
v_call: TRBV27
cdr3_aa: CASSRGLAGNQETQYF
cdr3_nt: TGTGCCAGCAGTCGGGGACTAGCGGGGAACCAAGAGACCCAGTACTTC

clone_size: few
j_call: TRBJ1-2
d_call: TRBD1
v_call: TRBV4-3
cdr3_aa: CASSQDHDRGVGYTF
cdr3_nt: TGCGCCAGCAGCCAAGATCATGACAGGGGGGTTGGCTACACCTTC

clone_size: NA
j_call: TRBJ2-6
d_call: TRBD2
v_call: TRBV27
cdr3_aa: CASSSLAGDTGANVLTF
cdr3_nt: TGTGCCAGCAGTTCCCTAGCGGGTGATACTGGGGCCAACGTCCTGACTTTC

clone_size: NA
j_call: TRBJ1-2
d_call: NA
v_call: TRBV2
cdr3_aa: CASSVDSRPSSGYTF
cdr3_nt: TGTGCCAGCAGTGTGGACAGTCGACCAAGTAGTGGCTACACCTTC

clone_size: once
j_call: TRBJ1-5
d_call: NA
v_call: TRBV6-1
cdr3_aa: CASSESVSNQPQHF
cdr3_nt: TGTGCCAGCAGTGAATCCGTAAGCAATCAGCCCCAGCATTTT

clone_size: NA
j_call: TRBJ2-5
d_call: NA
v_call: TRBV5-8
cdr3_aa: CASSPQGGETQYF
cdr3_nt: TGTGCCAGCAGCCCACAGGGTGGCGAGACCCAGTACTTC

clone_size: NA
j_call: TRBJ2-1
d_call: NA
v_call: TRBV27
cdr3_aa: CASTRLGGNNEQFF
cdr3_nt: TGTGCCAGCACCCGCCTCGGGGGTAACAATGAGCAGTTCTTC

clone_size: once
j_call: TRBJ2-7
d_call: NA
v_call: TRBV9
cdr3_aa: CASSPLMSAFYEQYF
cdr3_nt: TGTGCCAGCAGCCCCCTGATGTCGGCATTCTACGAGCAGTACTTC

clone_size: once
j_call: TRBJ2-5
d_call: TRBD2
v_call: TRBV9
cdr3_aa: CASSPSIGVVTGTSVQTQYF
cdr3_nt: TGTGCCAGCAGCCCATCAATTGGGGTGGTGACCGGGACTAGCGTCCAGACCCAGTACTTC

clone_size: NA
j_call: TRBJ2-7
d_call: NA
v_call: TRBV30
cdr3_aa: CAWSDGYEQYF
cdr3_nt: TGTGCCTGGAGTGATGGTTACGAGCAGTACTTC

clone_size: NA
j_call: TRBJ2-3
d_call: TRBD2
v_call: TRBV27
cdr3_aa: CASSLLVASGATDTQYF
cdr3_nt: TGTGCCAGCAGTTTATTGGTTGCCAGCGGGGCCACAGATACGCAGTATTTT

clone_size: NA
j_call: TRBJ1-2
d_call: TRBD1
v_call: TRBV7-3
cdr3_aa: CASSLGTGLANYGYTF
cdr3_nt: TGTGCCAGCAGCTTGGGGACAGGGTTAGCTAACTATGGCTACACCTTC

clone_size: NA
j_call: TRBJ1-1
d_call: NA
v_call: TRBV9
cdr3_aa: CASSAPPEGITEAFF
cdr3_nt: TGTGCCAGCAGCGCACCCCCGGAGGGAATCACTGAAGCTTTCTTT

clone_size: NA
j_call: TRBJ1-1
d_call: NA
v_call: TRBV19
cdr3_aa: CASTLTGNTEAFF
cdr3_nt: TGTGCCAGTACTTTGACAGGGAACACTGAAGCTTTCTTT

clone_size: NA
j_call: TRBJ2-7
d_call: NA
v_call: TRBV6-1
cdr3_aa: CASSFSDRSYEQYF
cdr3_nt: TGTGCCAGCAGTTTCTCGGACAGATCCTACGAGCAGTACTTC

clone_size: once
j_call: TRBJ1-5
d_call: NA
v_call: TRBV9
cdr3_aa: CASSQSDYQPQHF
cdr3_nt: TGTGCCAGCAGCCAATCGGACTATCAGCCCCAGCATTTT

clone_size: NA
j_call: TRBJ2-7
d_call: TRBD2
v_call: TRBV30
cdr3_aa: CAWLAGYEQYF
cdr3_nt: TGTGCCTGGCTAGCGGGCTACGAGCAGTACTTC